This T cell receptor (beta chain) originates from a study of CD8 T cells in ankylosing spondylitis. This CDR3 is built from 13 residues. Germline V gene sequence: CDR1 SGHDT, CDR2 YYEEEE. V was clipped by 0 bases and J by 5 bases, with 5 bases between them. Study results and limitations: Disease-linked clones were reportedly significantly enriched in matched ankylosing spondylitis synovial fluid. In peripheral blood, disease-linked CD8+ clones occurred at relatively low frequencies. A TCR beta motif of several highly homologous variants seemed to mark ankylosing spondylitis blood.

This clonotype was recorded many times. Its matching antigen is unknown. Quantitative 5'-RACE with molecular barcodes generated TCR beta libraries. TCRdb reanalysed the 5' RACE reads using MiXCR and keeps one entry per CDR3 protein. The sample includes fewer than 550,000 distinct CDR3 sequences, less than 6% seen only once; the top ten take around 3.4%. Sequencing was performed on blood, either unsorted or a sorted T cell fraction (not recorded which). The sequence was collected from a male donor with ankylosing spondylitis. The rearrangement uses TRBV5-6 and TRBJ1-4; no clear D gene. The CDR3, as DNA: TGTGCCAGCAGCTTGGAGGTCAATGAAAAACTGTTTTTT. The encoded protein is CASSLEVNEKLFF.